This is a list of T cell receptor beta chains from one sample in a study of blood T cell repertoires in COVID-19. The data were produced by immunoSEQ multiplex PCR, yet TCRdb's version contains in-frame clones alone and is incomplete. Of approximately 440,000 clones listed, around 90% are singletons. The sample was PBMCs or T cells enriched from blood (not recorded which). The receptors shown here come from a man aged 18-30 years who had recovered from COVID-19. CDR3s leave out the opening cysteine and the closing phenylalanine or tryptophan. Size is omitted from some rows. Given values are once, few, many or a class for expanded clones.

v_call: TRBV27; clone_size: NA; j_call: TRBJ2-7; cdr3_aa: ASSLSLPSAGGPSYEQY
v_call: TRBV2; clone_size: few; j_call: TRBJ1-3; cdr3_aa: ASSEGGRTTYRGNTIY
v_call: TRBV18; clone_size: NA; j_call: TRBJ1-4; cdr3_aa: ASSPNPGQGDEKLF
v_call: TRBV18; clone_size: NA; j_call: TRBJ1-6; cdr3_aa: ASSPYRDSASPLH
v_call: TRBV2; clone_size: once; j_call: TRBJ2-7; cdr3_aa: ASTPQGDSGYEQY
v_call: TRBV5-5; clone_size: NA; j_call: TRBJ2-3; cdr3_aa: ASSFATTLAGDTQY
v_call: TRBV9; clone_size: once; j_call: TRBJ2-7; cdr3_aa: ASSPNPGGEQY
v_call: TRBV28; clone_size: NA; j_call: TRBJ1-5; cdr3_aa: ASSPGEGPYSNQPQH
v_call: TRBV7-8; clone_size: NA; j_call: TRBJ2-1; cdr3_aa: ASSLVGKGASNNEQF
v_call: TRBV7-8; clone_size: NA; j_call: TRBJ1-5; cdr3_aa: ASNLETGNQPQH
v_call: TRBV6-4; clone_size: NA; j_call: TRBJ2-1; cdr3_aa: ASRRTTSYNEQF
v_call: TRBV5-4; clone_size: NA; j_call: TRBJ2-3; cdr3_aa: ASSPGGLAGVGGTDTQY
v_call: TRBV10-2; clone_size: NA; j_call: TRBJ1-1; cdr3_aa: ASSEQGKYTEAF
v_call: TRBV27; clone_size: few; j_call: TRBJ2-7; cdr3_aa: ASRGTGAYEQY
v_call: TRBV19; clone_size: NA; j_call: TRBJ2-1; cdr3_aa: ASSEGQGDYNEQF
v_call: TRBV10-3; clone_size: once; j_call: TRBJ2-2; cdr3_aa: ATGTRDVGELF
v_call: TRBV28; clone_size: NA; j_call: TRBJ1-3; cdr3_aa: ASNSGAIGNTIY
v_call: TRBV3-1/TRBV3-2; clone_size: NA; j_call: TRBJ1-6; cdr3_aa: ASSQVSNSPLH
v_call: TRBV28; clone_size: NA; j_call: TRBJ1-6; cdr3_aa: ASSSPFYNSPLH
v_call: TRBV10-3; clone_size: NA; j_call: TRBJ1-3; cdr3_aa: ASLDRGSGNTIY
v_call: TRBV19; clone_size: NA; j_call: TRBJ2-2; cdr3_aa: ASSPRGSQQTGELF
v_call: TRBV3-1/TRBV3-2; clone_size: NA; j_call: TRBJ1-1; cdr3_aa: ASSQRGGDTEAF
v_call: TRBV2; clone_size: NA; j_call: TRBJ1-2; cdr3_aa: ASSIGTGNRYT
v_call: TRBV18; clone_size: few; j_call: TRBJ2-1; cdr3_aa: ASSGSGVNEQF
v_call: TRBV29-1; clone_size: NA; j_call: TRBJ2-2; cdr3_aa: SVETRGQGVVPGELF
v_call: TRBV15; clone_size: NA; j_call: TRBJ1-3; cdr3_aa: ATSRGTGASSGNTIY
v_call: TRBV4-1; clone_size: NA; j_call: TRBJ2-2; cdr3_aa: ASSQVAYTGELF
v_call: TRBV9; clone_size: once; j_call: TRBJ2-3; cdr3_aa: ASSVAGATDTQY
v_call: TRBV29-1; clone_size: once; j_call: TRBJ1-2; cdr3_aa: SVEELGGADGYT
v_call: TRBV18; clone_size: NA; j_call: TRBJ1-1; cdr3_aa: ASSPGGGNTEAF
v_call: TRBV29-1; clone_size: NA; j_call: TRBJ1-1; cdr3_aa: SVEDRANTEAF
v_call: TRBV29-1; clone_size: NA; j_call: TRBJ1-1; cdr3_aa: SAVRTHMNTEAF
v_call: TRBV27; clone_size: few; j_call: TRBJ1-2; cdr3_aa: ATQGPVPSGYT
v_call: TRBV2; clone_size: NA; j_call: TRBJ1-4; cdr3_aa: ASSANLEAEKLF
v_call: TRBV6-5; clone_size: NA; j_call: TRBJ2-1; cdr3_aa: ASPFNEQF
v_call: TRBV25-1; clone_size: NA; j_call: TRBJ2-5; cdr3_aa: ASSDSEREQETQY
v_call: TRBV30; clone_size: NA; j_call: TRBJ2-1; cdr3_aa: AWASGLRPYNEQF
v_call: TRBV18; clone_size: NA; j_call: TRBJ1-5; cdr3_aa: ASSHRDRGSNQPQH
v_call: TRBV5-6; clone_size: NA; j_call: TRBJ2-7; cdr3_aa: ASSRLAGGPGEQY
v_call: TRBV18; clone_size: NA; j_call: TRBJ1-1; cdr3_aa: ASSLNGQGAEAF
v_call: TRBV5-4; clone_size: NA; j_call: TRBJ1-1; cdr3_aa: ASSHNMNTEAF
v_call: TRBV9; clone_size: NA; j_call: TRBJ2-2; cdr3_aa: ASSVAGNTGELF
v_call: TRBV6-1; clone_size: NA; j_call: TRBJ1-5; cdr3_aa: ASSDSGGNQPQH
v_call: TRBV7-3; clone_size: NA; j_call: TRBJ1-2; cdr3_aa: ASSSTAGLVGYT
v_call: TRBV27; clone_size: NA; j_call: TRBJ2-1; cdr3_aa: ASSKGTQQF
v_call: TRBV19; clone_size: once; j_call: TRBJ2-2; cdr3_aa: ASFESAENTGELF
v_call: TRBV4-1; clone_size: NA; j_call: TRBJ1-1; cdr3_aa: ASSPLTGNTEAF
v_call: TRBV3-1/TRBV3-2; clone_size: NA; j_call: TRBJ2-2; cdr3_aa: ASSLLGTSVGELF
v_call: TRBV7-9; clone_size: NA; j_call: TRBJ2-7; cdr3_aa: ASSLTGRACEQY
v_call: TRBV30; clone_size: NA; j_call: TRBJ1-2; cdr3_aa: ACRGPSNYGYT
v_call: TRBV10-2; clone_size: NA; j_call: TRBJ1-2; cdr3_aa: ASSESRDSNYGYT
v_call: TRBV2; clone_size: few; j_call: TRBJ2-3; cdr3_aa: ASSTRQGSTDTQY